This entry concerns a single TCR beta chain. What it binds is not known. The data derive from a study of cytomegalovirus exposure and HLA in healthy donors. Background on the study: There were tens of millions of unique TCRs (from HLA-typed donors) in an early data release. Study-level points and caveats: Later on, an analysis tied approximately 15,000 TCR beta sequences to HLA alleles at 0.05 false discovery rate. Researchers counted roughly 150 TCR beta chains as cytomegalovirus-associated.

Trimming took off 0 bases at V and 0 bases at J, with 11 bases between the two ends. The CDR3 is made up of 16 amino acids. Germline lookup yields CDR1 LGHNA and CDR2 YSLEER. Researchers ran the PCR with 60 Vbeta and 13 Jbeta primers. The table came from immunoSEQ multiplex PCR; TCRdb's copy has only in-frame clones and leaves some out. The data hold about 150,000 clones, with around 72% observed a single time. The chain uses TRBV4-3 and TRBJ1-1, with D unclear. The sequenced material came from PBMCs. This TCR was recovered from a man younger than 30 in good health and CMV-seronegative. CDR3 DNA sequence: TGCGCCAGCAGCCAAGATCTGCCAGACATGAACACTGAAGCTTTCTTT. Translating gives CASSQDLPDMNTEAFF.